This TCR beta chain was retrieved from a study of cytomegalovirus exposure and HLA in healthy donors. Study findings and constraints: The study recorded 150 to 200 TCR beta chains that were cytomegalovirus-associated. Versus the approximately 700-donor mean, an Asian-associated ancestry cluster reportedly showed fewer N-insertions in a later analysis. In an earlier analysis, in several hundred donors, most V segments appeared productive either ~87% or ~30% of the time.

This PCR relied on a set of 60 Vbeta primers and 13 Jbeta primers. This table comes from immunoSEQ multiplex PCR, and its TCRdb copy is limited to in-frame clones, with some not included. The sample holds 250,000 to 350,000 clones, 86% seen once. Trimming removed 2 bases from V and 8 bases from J, with 12 bases in between. Looked up from germline, CDR1 is MRHNA and CDR2 is SNTAGT. This CDR3 spans 13 amino acids. Healthy bone marrow donors made up the donor group. Notes on this clone: The antigen is undetermined.

The rearrangement links TRBV6-4 to TRBJ1-2, with a possible D match to TRBD1 (6 bases). Sequencing was done on a sample of PBMCs. This receptor was obtained from a man aged 40-49 years in good health and CMV-seropositive. CDR3: CASSDLQGNGYTF. The DNA of the CDR3 is TGTGCCAGCAGTGACCTACAGGGAAACGGCTACACCTTC.